The clone carrying this T cell receptor (beta chain) was counted ten times or more. No antigen is known for it. Sequenced by immunoSEQ multiplex PCR; TCRdb stores in-frame clones only, minus some. There are about 12,000 clones in the sample, none observed a single time. Trimming shortened V by 5 bases and J by 2 bases, and 16 bases separated the two germline ends. CDR1 and CDR2 (germline): SGHTA, FQGTGA. This CDR3 is 16 amino acids long. The data belong to a study of T cells after posttransplantation cyclophosphamide. The study, taken as a whole, reports: Recipient CMV seropositivity and CMV reactivation strongly tracked TRB clonality.

A marrow graft followed busulfan-fludarabine conditioning, with cyclophosphamide on days +3 and +4. This receptor was obtained from a female patient in her thirties or forties who received an allogeneic stem cell transplant from an unrelated donor, was CMV-positive, and had acute GVHD only. Part of the T cells may come from the graft donor. The V gene is TRBV7-3, the J gene TRBJ1-3, with D possibly being TRBD1 (6 bases). Sequencing was performed on PBMCs, taken after allogeneic stem cell transplant with posttransplant cyclophosphamide. The CDR3 sequence is CASSSPPGHPGNTIYF. The CDR3 DNA follows: TGTGCCAGCAGCAGTCCACCGGGACATCCTGGAAACACCATATATTTT.